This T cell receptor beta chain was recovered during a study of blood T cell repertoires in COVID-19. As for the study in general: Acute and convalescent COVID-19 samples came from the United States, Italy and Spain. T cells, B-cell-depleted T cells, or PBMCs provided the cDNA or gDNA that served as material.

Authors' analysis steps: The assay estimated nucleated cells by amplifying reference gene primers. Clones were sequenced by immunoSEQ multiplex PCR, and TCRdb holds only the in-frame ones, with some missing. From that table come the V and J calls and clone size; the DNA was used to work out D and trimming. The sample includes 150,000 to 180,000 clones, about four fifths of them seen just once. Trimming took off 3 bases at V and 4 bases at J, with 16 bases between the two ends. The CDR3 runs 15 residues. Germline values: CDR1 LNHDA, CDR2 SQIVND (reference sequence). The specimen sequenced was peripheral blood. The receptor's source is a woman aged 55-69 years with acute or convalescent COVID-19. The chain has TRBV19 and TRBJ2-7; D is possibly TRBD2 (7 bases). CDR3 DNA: TGTGCCAGTAGTATCAGAGGGGGGGCCGTTTACGAGCAGTACTTC. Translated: CASSIRGGAVYEQYF.